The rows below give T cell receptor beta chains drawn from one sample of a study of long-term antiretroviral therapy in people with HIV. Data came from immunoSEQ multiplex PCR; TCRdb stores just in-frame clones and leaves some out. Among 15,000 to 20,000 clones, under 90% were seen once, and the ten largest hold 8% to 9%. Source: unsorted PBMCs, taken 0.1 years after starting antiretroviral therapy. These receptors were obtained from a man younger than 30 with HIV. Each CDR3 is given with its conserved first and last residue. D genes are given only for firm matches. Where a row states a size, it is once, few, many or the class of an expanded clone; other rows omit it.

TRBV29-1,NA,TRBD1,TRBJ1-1,TGCAGCGTTCAACCCGGGACAGGGGACACTGAAGCTTTCTTT,CSVQPGTGDTEAFF
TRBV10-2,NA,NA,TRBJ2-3,TGCGCCAGCAGGGGGGCGGAGGAAGTGGATACGCAGTATTTT,CASRGAEEVDTQYF
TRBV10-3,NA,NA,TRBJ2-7,TGTGCCATCAGTGGGCCAGCGTCTGACGAGCAGTACTTC,CAISGPASDEQYF
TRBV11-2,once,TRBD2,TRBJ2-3,TGTGCCAGCAGACTCTCCGGGGGGGGGAGCACAGATACGCAGTATTTT,CASRLSGGGSTDTQYF
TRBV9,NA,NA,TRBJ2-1,TGTGCCAGCAGCGAATCCGGTAGGGAGCAGTTCTTC,CASSESGREQFF
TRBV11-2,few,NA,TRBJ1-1,TGTGCCAGCAGCTTTCAAGGGAGCACTGAAGCTTTCTTT,CASSFQGSTEAFF
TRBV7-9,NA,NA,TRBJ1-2,TGTGCCAGCAGCTTATATTCTCAGGGTAACTACGGCTACACCTTC,CASSLYSQGNYGYTF
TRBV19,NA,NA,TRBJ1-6,TGTGCCAGTAGTGCCACAGGGAATAATTCACCCCTCCACTTT,CASSATGNNSPLHF
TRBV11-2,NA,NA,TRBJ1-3,TGTGCCAGCAGCTTAGATAATCCCTCTGGAAACACCATATATTTT,CASSLDNPSGNTIYF
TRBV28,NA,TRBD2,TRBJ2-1,TGTGCCAGCAGTTCGGGACTAGCGAATCGGGATGAGCAGTTCTTC,CASSSGLANRDEQFF
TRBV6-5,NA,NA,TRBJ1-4,TGTGCCAGCAGCCCCTGGGGGAGAGGTGAAAAACTGTTTTTT,CASSPWGRGEKLFF
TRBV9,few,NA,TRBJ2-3,TGTGCCAGCAGCGTCGACTATGAGCTCCCTACGCAGTATTTT,CASSVDYELPTQYF
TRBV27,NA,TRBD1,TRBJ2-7,TGTGCCAGTATGGGACAGGATGACTACGAGCAGTACTTC,CASMGQDDYEQYF
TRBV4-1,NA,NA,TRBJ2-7,TGCGCCAGCAGCCAAGACCCGGGACACTACGAGCAGTACTTC,CASSQDPGHYEQYF
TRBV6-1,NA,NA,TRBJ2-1,TGTGCCAGCAGTGGCACCCCCCACAATGAGCAGTTCTTC,CASSGTPHNEQFF
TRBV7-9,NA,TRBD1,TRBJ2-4,TGTGCCAGCAGAGCACAGGGGGCAACCAAAAACATTCAGTACTTC,CASRAQGATKNIQYF
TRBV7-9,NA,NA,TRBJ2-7,TGTGCCAGCAGCACAAGCGGTACAGCTTACGAGCAGTACTTC,CASSTSGTAYEQYF
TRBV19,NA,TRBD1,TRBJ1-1,TGTGCCAGTAGTAGGACAGGAAACACTGAAGCTTTCTTT,CASSRTGNTEAFF
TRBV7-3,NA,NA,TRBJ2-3,TGTGCCAGCAGCTTCGCCCCGGGGGACCTCTGGGATACGCAGTATTTT,CASSFAPGDLWDTQYF
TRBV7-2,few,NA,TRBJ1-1,TGTGCCAGCAGCTTAGGTGGGGGGCAGGCTGAAGCTTTCTTT,CASSLGGGQAEAFF
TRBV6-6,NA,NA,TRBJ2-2,TGTGCCAGCAGCTACGGAACGGAGAACACCGGGGAGCTGTTTTTT,CASSYGTENTGELFF
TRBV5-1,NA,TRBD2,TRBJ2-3,TGCGCCAGCAGCTTGGGGCTAGCGGGAACGGACACGCAGTATTTT,CASSLGLAGTDTQYF
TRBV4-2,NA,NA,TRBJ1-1,TGTGCCAGCAGCCAAGTGGTAGGCAGGAACACTGAAGCTTTCTTT,CASSQVVGRNTEAFF
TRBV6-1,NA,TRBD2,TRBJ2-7,TGTGCCAGCAGTGAAGCGCAAACTAGCGGGGCCCCCTCCTACGAGCAGTACTTC,CASSEAQTSGAPSYEQYF
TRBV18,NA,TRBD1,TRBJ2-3,TGTGCCAGCTCACCAGCAGGGGGCTGGACGGATACGCAGTATTTT,CASSPAGGWTDTQYF
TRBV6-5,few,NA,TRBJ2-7,TGTGCCAGCAGCCCCTATCTCGAGCAGTACTTC,CASSPYLEQYF
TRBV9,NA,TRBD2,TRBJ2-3,TGTGCCAGCAGCGCAGGACTAGTCCGGGTGGGGGATACGCAGTATTTT,CASSAGLVRVGDTQYF
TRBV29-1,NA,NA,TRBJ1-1,TGCAGCGTTCGGCTTATGAACACTGAAGCTTTCTTT,CSVRLMNTEAFF
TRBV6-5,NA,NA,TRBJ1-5,TGTGCCAGCAGCCCGGGCAGGTGGCAGCCCCAGCATTTT,CASSPGRWQPQHF
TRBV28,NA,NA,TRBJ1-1,TGTGCCAGCAGTCTACCTTCAGGGGCAGGCGCTGAAGCTTTCTTT,CASSLPSGAGAEAFF
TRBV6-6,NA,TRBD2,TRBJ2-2,TGTGCCAGCAGTTGGACGGGGGGGCCGACCGGGGAGCTGTTTTTT,CASSWTGGPTGELFF
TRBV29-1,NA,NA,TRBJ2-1,TGCAGCGCCAATGATGTGGGAATCGAGCAGTTCTTC,CSANDVGIEQFF
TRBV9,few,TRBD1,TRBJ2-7,TGTGCCAGCAGCGTAGTTGCGACAGGGGGTTTCGACGAGCAGTACTTC,CASSVVATGGFDEQYF
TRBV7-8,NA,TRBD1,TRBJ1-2,TGTGCCAGCAGCTTAGGTTCTGGGACAGGAGCGGGCTATGGCTACACCTTC,CASSLGSGTGAGYGYTF
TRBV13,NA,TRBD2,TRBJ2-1,TGTGCCAGCAGCGACTCGTCGGCTAGCGGGAATGAGCAGTTCTTC,CASSDSSASGNEQFF
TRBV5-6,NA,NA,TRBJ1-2,TGTGCCAGCAGCAGAAGGGAGGACTATGGCTACACCTTC,CASSRREDYGYTF
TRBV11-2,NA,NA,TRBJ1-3,TGTGCCAGCAGCTTAGTTGGGGGAAACACCATATATTTT,CASSLVGGNTIYF
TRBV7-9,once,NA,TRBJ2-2,TGTGCCAGCAGCTTAAGGTCGGCAGCCATGCACACCGGGGAGCTGTTTTTT,CASSLRSAAMHTGELFF
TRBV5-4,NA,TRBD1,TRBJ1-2,TGTGCCAGCAGCGCGGACAGGGATATCTATGGCTACACCTTC,CASSADRDIYGYTF
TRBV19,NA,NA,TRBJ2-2,TGTGCCACCCTGGCCGAGAACACCGGGGAGCTGTTTTTT,CATLAENTGELFF
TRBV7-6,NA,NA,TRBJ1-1,TGTGCCAGCAGCTTAGATATGGGGAACACTGAAGCTTTCTTT,CASSLDMGNTEAFF
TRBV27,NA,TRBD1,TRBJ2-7,TGTGCCAGCAGTTTAAAGGGACAGGGTCCTTTCGTCTCCGAGCAGTACTTC,CASSLKGQGPFVSEQYF
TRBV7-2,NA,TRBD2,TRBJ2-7,TGTGCCAGCAGCCGGGGGGGAGGGGCAGACGAGCAGTACTTC,CASSRGGGADEQYF
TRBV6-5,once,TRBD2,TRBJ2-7,TGTGCCAGTGGGACTAGTCCCTACGAGCAGTACTTC,CASGTSPYEQYF
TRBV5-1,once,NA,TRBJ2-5,TGCGCCAGCAGCTTGGAGGGGGTCGAGACCCAGTACTTC,CASSLEGVETQYF
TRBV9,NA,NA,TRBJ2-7,TGTGCCAGCAGCGTAGGGGGAACAGAATCCACCTACGAGCAGTACTTC,CASSVGGTESTYEQYF
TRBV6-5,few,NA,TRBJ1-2,TGTGCCAGCACCGACAGCTATGGCTACACCTTC,CASTDSYGYTF
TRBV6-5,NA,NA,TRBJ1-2,TGTGCCAGCAGCTACTCGAATCAGGGTGGTGGCTACACCTTC,CASSYSNQGGGYTF